Sequencing of this T cell receptor (beta chain) was carried out in a study of blood T cell repertoires in COVID-19 (TCRdb year 2020). Describing the broader study: Collaborator samples came from the United States, Italy and Spain and covered acute and convalescent phases of COVID-19. The repertoires were released in a freely available public database meant as a resource for research on the immune response to SARS-CoV-2. The prospective study material was composed of cDNA or gDNA derived from T cells, B-cell-depleted T cells, or PBMCs. The samples were drawn from two sources: the first 160 participants of the ongoing ImmuneRACE study, and 1,000 to 1,500 subjects contributed by 6 global collaborators. Subjects who had been exposed to COVID-19, were actively infected with it, or had recovered from it provided the deeply sampled blood TCRbeta repertoires that made up the dataset. The sample metadata nearly always contained a de-identified subject ID, COVID-19 status, age in years and sex. Where available, HLA class I and class II types were taken from metadata supplied by the sample provider and were not determined by assay-based typing.

In the prospective study, participants were about 18 to 100 years old, resided in about two dozen geographic areas of the United States, and were enrolled through a virtual design. To assign participants to cohorts, the prospective study relied on clinical history that participants themselves reported in a screening survey and a study questionnaire. For ImmuneRACE Cohort 3, a participant was defined as recovered based on two consecutive negative NP/OP PCR tests, clearance by a healthcare professional, or resolution of symptoms. Each participant in the prospective study had whole blood, serum and a nasopharyngeal or oropharyngeal swab collected by mobile phlebotomists. Prospective study participants could optionally give additional blood draws and questionnaires over an approximately two-month period. Before DNA extraction, prospective study blood samples were shipped either frozen or at room temperature.

With regard to this clone: The specificity of this receptor is unknown. No qualities accompany the bases; no much larger clone lies one base away. Other DNA sequences in the sample encode the same CDR3.

For CDR1 and CDR2, the germline V gene (reference sequence) lists LNHDA and SQIVND. The germline ends are 5 bases apart after V is trimmed by 1 base and J by 4 bases. There are 12 amino acids in the CDR3, from cysteine to phenylalanine inclusive. Only the CDR3 part of the read is kept: 36 bases, read in frame from the first base. The research as a whole found: The amount of clinical and demographic metadata varied by source and participant and was provided uncurated.

The immunoSEQ Assay, a bias-controlled multiplex PCR, was used to amplify TCRbeta CDR3 regions from genomic DNA. As for how the authors treated the data: Within the assay, amplification of reference gene primers was used to estimate how many nucleated cells each sample contained. To quantify the absolute abundance of each unique TCRbeta CDR3 rearrangement, sequence reads were collapsed and filtered. For each sample, productive Simpson clonality was calculated as the square root of Simpson's diversity index across productive rearrangements. TCRdb mirrors the immuneACCESS table, restricted to in-frame sequences. Some clones are absent from its copies; in checked studies, under half trace to an unresolved V gene, and the reason for the others is unknown. That table furnishes V, J and clone size, whereas the DNA furnished D and trimming. The table for this sample lists a few hundred thousand clones; around nine tenths of them were counted only once. The biggest ten clones account for approximately 8.3% of the sample.

The sequencing sample was made of PBMCs or T cells enriched from blood (not recorded which). Recombination joined TRBV19 with TRBJ2-7; the D gene cannot be named for sure. This TCR was recovered from a woman between 55 and 75 years old who had recovered from COVID-19. The sequenced DNA is TGTGCCAGTAGTATAGGAGGTTACGAGCAGTACTTC. Its protein product is CASSIGGYEQYF.